This TCR beta chain emerged from a study of blood T cell repertoires in COVID-19 (dated by TCRdb to 2019 to 2021). As for the study more broadly: Samples covering the acute and convalescent phases of COVID-19 were provided by collaborators in the United States, Italy and Spain. The material from the prospective study consisted of cDNA or gDNA derived from T cells, B-cell-depleted T cells, or PBMCs. Deeply sampled blood TCRbeta repertoires from subjects exposed to, actively infected with, or recovered from COVID-19 were included in the dataset. The repertoires were released in a freely available public database meant as a resource for research on the immune response to SARS-CoV-2. The samples were drawn from two sources: the first 160 participants of the ongoing ImmuneRACE study, and fewer than 1,500 subjects contributed by 6 global collaborators. The sample metadata nearly always contained a de-identified subject ID, COVID-19 status, age in years and sex. Where available, HLA class I and class II types were obtained from metadata supplied by the sample provider rather than from assay-based typing.

What the authors observed across the whole study: The quantity of clinical and demographic metadata differed by source and by participant and was supplied without curation.

CDR1 and CDR2 were assigned from the germline V gene as ENHRY and SYGVKD. Ends trimmed: V by 3 bases, J by 1 base; bases unmatched to a gene: 9. The CDR3 contains 17 residues, cysteine and phenylalanine counted. Just the 51-base CDR3 DNA is kept, in frame starting at base 1. About this clone itself: The antigen this receptor binds is unknown. No base-level quality is on record; no much larger clone is a single base apart.

In the prospective study, participants were about 18 to 90 years old, resided in about 25 geographic areas of the United States, and were enrolled through a virtual design. In the prospective study, cohorts were assigned on the basis of participant-reported clinical history obtained from a screening survey and a study questionnaire. Recovered participants in ImmuneRACE Cohort 3 were defined by two consecutive negative NP/OP PCR tests, clearance by a healthcare professional, or resolution of symptoms. Mobile phlebotomists in the prospective study collected whole blood, serum and a nasopharyngeal or oropharyngeal swab from every participant. Prospective study participants could optionally give additional blood draws and questionnaires over an approximately two-month period. Before DNA extraction, blood samples from the prospective study were shipped at room temperature or frozen. The immunoSEQ Assay, a bias-controlled multiplex PCR, was used to amplify TCRbeta CDR3 regions from genomic DNA. Per the original workflow: The number of nucleated cells in each sample was estimated by amplification of reference gene primers within the assay. To quantify the absolute abundance of each unique TCRbeta CDR3 rearrangement, sequence reads were collapsed and filtered. For each sample, productive Simpson clonality was calculated as the square root of Simpson's diversity index over productive rearrangements. Not all clones reach the TCRdb copy of this immuneACCESS table, which keeps in-frame sequences only. Checked studies attribute under half of the gap to unresolved V genes and leave the rest unexplained. That table supplies the V and J calls and clone size; D and trimming were determined from the DNA. Counted in this sample were about 440,000 clones; around 90% of them appeared once. Clones ranked in the top ten supply under 0.7% of the sample.

This chain joins TRBV10-3 to TRBJ2-1; 7 bases in the junction line up with TRBD2. The sequencing input was PBMCs or T cells enriched from blood (not recorded which). This sequence was found in a man younger than 35 who had recovered from COVID-19. The DNA sequence reads TGTGCCATCAGTGACTATATGGCTAGCGGTTCCTACAATGAGCAGTTCTTC. Its protein reads: CAISDYMASGSYNEQFF.